This T cell receptor (beta chain) was identified during a study of blood T cells in healthy people across ages. The authors extracted at least 5.5 micrograms of total RNA per sample. This clonotype came up once. Antigen unknown. The CDR3 is made up of 15 amino acids. Trimming took off 5 bases at V and 1 base at J, with 14 bases between the two ends. CDR1 and CDR2 (germline): SGHTA, FQGNSA. Overall study results and limits: Naive T cell percentage and TCR beta diversity correlated strongly. Among T cells, TCR beta diversity per million cells dropped roughly linearly as age rose.

A second PCR of about 7 to 11 cycles used a sample-barcoded 5' primer and a J-beta primer mix. Every individual sample yielded 2.5 million or more paired-end reads (each containing CDR3). TCRdb re-derived calls from the 5' RACE reads in MiXCR, one entry per CDR3 protein. The repertoire includes 1.2 million to 1.5 million distinct CDR3 sequences, approximately 59% of them detected once, and under 8.5% sits in the top ten. The chain couples TRBV7-2 to TRBJ1-2; perhaps TRBD1 as D (5 bases). The clonotype comes from a man between 18 and 35 years old in good health. Sequences were obtained from blood. This chain's CDR3 is CASSPGAVNNYGYTF. The CDR3 coding sequence is TGTGCCAGCAGCCCCGGGGCGGTAAATAACTATGGCTACACCTTC.